This T cell receptor (beta chain) is from a study of shared clonotypes between healthy human individuals. General study results and limits: For sorted subsets, rarefaction showed incomplete sequencing despite large depth. Relative to memory subsets, naive subsets generally showed larger estimated richness.

Profiling relied on immunoSEQ multiplex PCR, and the TCRdb table lists in-frame clones only, not all of them. The sample has about 2 million clones; around 96% are singletons. The naive CD8 population came from CD45RO-negative cells selected for CCR7, without terminally differentiated effector memory CD45RA+ cells. Points on this clone: Its antigen is not known.

The length of the CDR3 is 15 residues. CDR1 and CDR2 (germline): SGHAT, FQNNGV. V was pared by 6 bases and J by 3 bases, with 6 bases of the junction left unmatched. This sequence joins TRBV11-2 and TRBJ2-1; 9 nucleotides agree with TRBD2. Sequencing was performed on naive CD8+ T cells sorted from blood. The clonotype comes from a man aged 18 to 29 in good health. The CDR3 reads CASSSGSGGYNEQFF. The CDR3, as DNA: TGTGCCAGCAGTTCCGGTAGCGGGGGCTACAATGAGCAGTTCTTC.